The 21 T cell receptor beta chains listed next were all sequenced from one sample in a study of human T cells and chemical hapten exposure (dated by TCRdb to the early 2020s). In light of the paper, this sample's time point label describes: patch test 1, 2 weeks after DPC sensitization. The treatment or condition label here, explained by the study, means: therapeutic diphenylcyclopropenone sensitization with weekly scalp DPC. The library relied on RACE. TCRdb lists the instrument as NextSeq 500. Using fastp trimming at Q25 and MiXCR clonotype assembly, TCRdb reanalyzed the public sequencing data and kept in-frame beta chains. When rows share a CDR3 protein, they turn into one entry using the most common DNA and genes. The sample table holds over 75,000 distinct CDR3 sequences, of which approximately 8% were seen once. The ten most abundant clones make up roughly 1.5% of the sample. This specimen was whole blood, taken in connection with sensitization to the hapten diphenylcyclopropenone (DPC). The receptor set was obtained from a woman aged 30 to 39 with alopecia areata. Some clones in this sample may be carry-over from other donors' samples.

This clonotype was observed at least ten times. CDR3 protein: CSVDRGYYGYTF. The CDR3 nucleotides read TGCAGCGTAGACAGGGGTTACTATGGCTACACCTTC. The rearrangement uses TRBV29-1 and TRBJ1-2; 8 bases agree with TRBD1. CDR3 length: 12 amino acids. Trimming cost V 6 bases and J 3 bases; bases outside gene matches: 3. The germline V gene encodes CDR1 SQVTM and CDR2 ANQGSEA.

There are many counts of this clonotype. The V call is TRBV27, the J call TRBJ1-1; D call uncertain. This CDR3 has 14 amino acids. V dropped 5 bases and J dropped 5 bases, with 15 bases sitting between them. In germline, CDR1 is MNHEY, CDR2 SMNVEV (reference sequence). CDR3 DNA sequence: TGTGCCAGCAGTGGTCGTATGGGAGGAACTGAAGCTTTCTTT. It encodes CASSGRMGGTEAFF.

This clonotype was seen a handful of times. The chain links TRBV12-3 or TRBV12-4 to TRBJ2-1; 11 bases fit TRBD2. The J segment lost 10 bases and the V segment lost 6 bases, leaving 5 bases of the junction unmatched. The length of the CDR3 is 13 residues. As DNA, the CDR3 is TGTGCCAGCAGCACGACTAGCGGGGACGAGCAGTTCTTC. Protein: CASSTTSGDEQFF.

The table lists this clonotype with many counts. The gene calls are TRBV29-1 and TRBJ1-5; 9 nucleotides agree with TRBD1. Germline CDR1 is SQVTM and CDR2 is ANQGSEA. The CDR3 length is 14 residues. J was trimmed by 4 bases and V by 7 bases; bases with no gene match: 8. In nucleotides, the CDR3 is TGCAGCGCTCTTGGGACAGGGAAGAATCAGCCCCAGCATTTT. Translation: CSALGTGKNQPQHF.

The chain uses TRBV21-1 and TRBJ2-6; no check of the table's D call, TRBD1, against the DNA was made. TRBV21-1 corresponds to a pseudogene. The CDR3 is 22 amino acids. CDR3 region: CASSKQAPCRDRYISGANVLTF. In nucleotides, the CDR3 is TGTGCCAGCAGCAAACAGGCACCCTGCCGGGACAGATATATCTCTGGGGCCAACGTCCTGACTTTC.

The sample holds many counts of this clonotype. The chain is built from TRBV11-1 and TRBJ2-3; the D gene is possibly TRBD1 (6 bases). Germline CDR1 and CDR2: SGHAT and FQDESV (reference sequence). Trimming stripped 1 base from V and 2 bases from J, with 10 bases between. The CDR3 contains 15 residues. The chain's CDR3 is CASSLEYRDTDTQYF. The CDR3 DNA reads as TGTGCCAGCAGCTTAGAGTACAGGGACACAGATACGCAGTATTTT.

The chain recombines TRBV7-9 with TRBJ2-7; tentatively, D is TRBD2 (6 bases). Germline lookup yields CDR1 SEHNR and CDR2 FQNEAQ (reference sequence). The CDR3 loop spans 14 amino acids. Trimming removed 0 bases at V and 3 bases at J, with 9 bases between. The CDR3 region has the DNA TGTGCCAGCAGCTTAGCGGGGGGTCTCTACGAGCAGTACTTC. Protein sequence: CASSLAGGLYEQYF.

This clonotype was counted at least ten times. The CDR3 DNA reads as TGTGCCAGCAGTTTAGCGGGGTTTCGGCAGGGGTTGAACATTCAGTACTTC. Its protein product is CASSLAGFRQGLNIQYF. The V call is TRBV12-3 or TRBV12-4, the J call TRBJ2-4, with D maybe TRBD1 (6 bases). V dropped 0 bases and J dropped 7 bases, with 19 bases sitting between them. The CDR3 length is 17 residues.

This clonotype was observed a handful of times. CDR3 DNA sequence: TGCGCCAGCAGCTTACAGGCCGATAGCTCCTACAATGAGCAGTTCTTC. Its protein product is CASSLQADSSYNEQFF. This chain links TRBV5-1 with TRBJ2-1, with D perhaps TRBD1 (5 bases). The germline V and J ends were trimmed by 2 bases and 0 bases, with 12 bases remaining between them. This CDR3 comprises 16 residues. Germline V lookup: CDR1 SGHRS, CDR2 YFSETQ.

This clonotype came up a few times. This chain joins TRBV11-2 and TRBJ1-5; 10 positions agree with TRBD1. This CDR3 region has 15 residues. The V gene's germline CDR1 is SGHAT and CDR2 FQNNGV. Trimming took 5 bases from V and 5 from J; bases not matched to a gene: 6. CDR3 in DNA: TGTGCCAGCAGCCTAGGTGACAGGGGGCATCAGCCCCAGCATTTT. Residues: CASSLGDRGHQPQHF.

This clonotype was recorded at least ten times. This chain uses TRBV11-2 with TRBJ1-1; a possible D gene is TRBD1 (6 bases). CDR3 length equals 13 residues. V lost 5 bases and J lost 5, with 12 bases in between. Per the germline V gene, CDR1 is SGHAT and CDR2 is FQNNGV. The CDR3 sequence is CASSQTGWTEAFF. The CDR3 coding sequence is TGTGCCAGCAGCCAAACAGGGTGGACTGAAGCTTTCTTT.

The sample holds many counts of this clonotype. The chain couples TRBV6-6 to TRBJ2-1; 7 bases are shared with TRBD1. The germline V gene has CDR1 MNHNY and CDR2 SVGAGI (reference sequence). The CDR3 is made up of 16 amino acids. With V trimmed by 2 bases and J by 3 bases, 7 bases remained unmatched. In DNA, the CDR3 is TGTGCCAGCAGTTACCACAGACAGGGTCACTACAATGAGCAGTTCTTC. Protein sequence: CASSYHRQGHYNEQFF.

Only a few counts were recorded for this clonotype. The V and J genes are TRBV20-1 and TRBJ1-6; no reliable D call. Trimming stripped 0 bases from V and 5 bases from J, with 17 bases between. CDR1 DFQATT and CDR2 SNEGSKA come from the germline V gene (reference sequence). The CDR3 consists of 17 residues. CDR3: CSARDQRVRKNNSPLHF. CDR3 bases: TGCAGTGCTAGAGATCAACGAGTGAGGAAAAATAATTCACCCCTCCACTTT.

This clonotype was picked up a small number of times. Here the CDR3 reads CASSPRQRGTDTQYF. The CDR3 nucleotides read TGTGCCAGCAGCCCCCGACAAAGAGGGACAGATACGCAGTATTTT. V usage is TRBV4-2 and J usage is TRBJ2-3; tentative D call: TRBD2 (5 bases). V was trimmed by 4 bases and J by 3 bases, leaving 14 bases between them. The CDR3 has 15 amino acids. Germline CDR1 reads LGHNA; CDR2 reads YNFKEQ.

The V and J genes are TRBV5-6 and TRBJ1-1; D gene unclear. CDR1 and CDR2 from the germline V gene are SGHDT and YYEEEE. V was pared by 5 bases and J by 1 base, with 15 bases between. The CDR3 runs 15 residues. DNA for the CDR3: TGTGCCAGCAGTTTTGGACCGGGCGCGAACACTGAAGCTTTCTTT. Translated, it gives CASSFGPGANTEAFF. Full variable domain (rest looked up from reference TRBV5-6 and TRBJ1-1): DAGVTQSPTHLIKTRGQQVTLRCSPKSGHDTVSWYQQALGQGPQFIFQYYEEEERQRGNFPDRFSGHQFPNYSSELNVNALLLGDSALYLCASSFGPGANTEAFFGQGTRLTVV.

This clonotype was counted a few times. V is TRBV20-1 and J is TRBJ1-1; 9 bases agree with TRBD1. The CDR3 runs 11 residues. Per the germline V gene, CDR1 is DFQATT and CDR2 is SNEGSKA (reference sequence). CDR3 amino acids: CRLTGGSEAFF. The CDR3 DNA reads as TGCAGATTAACAGGGGGCTCCGAAGCTTTCTTT.

This clonotype occurred a few times. The rearrangement links TRBV20-1 to TRBJ1-2; no reliable D call. V was shortened by 1 base and J by 1 base, with 7 bases between the two germline ends. This CDR3 has 13 residues. Germline V lookup: CDR1 DFQATT, CDR2 SNEGSKA (reference sequence). CDR3 protein: CSARANSNYGYTF. As DNA, the CDR3 is TGCAGTGCTAGAGCGAACAGTAACTATGGCTACACCTTC.

This clonotype was detected only a few times. At one end the junction does not follow the germline gene, possibly because of a read error. The chain employs TRBV27 and TRBJ1-2, with 8 bases matching TRBD1. The germline V gene encodes CDR1 MNHEY and CDR2 SMNVEV (reference sequence). The CDR3 is 13 amino acids. CDR3 in amino acids: CASSGQQRTGFSF. The CDR3 bases are TGTGCCAGCAGCGGACAACAACGGACAGGGTTTTCCTTC.

This clonotype was picked up a small number of times. The DNA for the CDR3 is TGTGCCAGCAGCTTAGGGCAGACAGTAAACTATGGCTACACCTTC. This sequence encodes CASSLGQTVNYGYTF. The chain recombines TRBV5-6 with TRBJ1-2, with D tentatively TRBD1 (5 bases). The V gene's germline CDR1 is SGHDT and CDR2 YYEEEE. V was clipped by 2 bases and J by 2 bases, with 13 bases between them. The CDR3 loop spans 15 amino acids.

This clonotype was detected ten times or more. This chain uses TRBV30 with TRBJ1-5; tentative D call: TRBD1 (5 bases). Germline V CDR1 and CDR2: GTSNPN, SVGIG (reference sequence). The CDR3 runs to 13 residues. Trimming pared 3 bases from V and 5 bases from J, leaving 11 bases between. The chain's CDR3 is CAWSPGEHQPQHF. The CDR3 DNA sequence: TGTGCCTGGAGCCCGGGGGAGCATCAGCCCCAGCATTTT.

Details on this clonotype: At one boundary the junction diverges from the germline segment, which might be a read error. This chain connects TRBV14 to TRBJ2-1; 8 bases agree with TRBD1. The CDR3 has 14 residues. CDR1 and CDR2 from the germline V gene are SGHDN and FVKESK. The CDR3 DNA follows: TGTGTCAGCAGCCACACAGGGGGTTACAATGAGCAGTTCTTC. Its translation is CVSSHTGGYNEQFF.